Described below is a single T cell receptor beta chain sequence and its context. Antigen: not known. In germline, CDR1 is SGHAT, CDR2 FQNNGV. Trimming left V 6 bases short and J 6 bases short, with 7 bases between. CDR3 size: 11 residues. cDNA synthesis used the whole RNA isolate, giving expressed TCRB sequences. TCRdb's copy holds only in-frame clones and misses some; the assay was immunoSEQ multiplex PCR. In the table there are 620,000 or so clones, 15% to 19% of which are singletons. CD4+ naive, central memory, regulatory and stem cell-like memory subsets were isolated by sorting on CD45RO/CCR7/CD25/CD127/CD95/CD27. The record originates from a study of beta chain features in type 1 diabetes. Study-wide results and limits: People with Type 1 diabetes carried modestly yet significantly shorter TCRB CDR3s in all four CD4+ subsets. A greater similarity of naive, central memory and Treg TCRB repertoires was seen among patients than among healthy donors. PCR might show a preference for shorter templates, equally across patients and controls.

The sequenced sample consisted of naive CD4+ T cells from blood. The chain joins TRBV11-2 to TRBJ2-3; no reliable D call. This TCR came from a man in his late teens or twenties in good health. CDR3: CASSYLDTQYF. DNA for the CDR3: TGTGCCAGCAGTTACTTGGATACGCAGTATTTT.